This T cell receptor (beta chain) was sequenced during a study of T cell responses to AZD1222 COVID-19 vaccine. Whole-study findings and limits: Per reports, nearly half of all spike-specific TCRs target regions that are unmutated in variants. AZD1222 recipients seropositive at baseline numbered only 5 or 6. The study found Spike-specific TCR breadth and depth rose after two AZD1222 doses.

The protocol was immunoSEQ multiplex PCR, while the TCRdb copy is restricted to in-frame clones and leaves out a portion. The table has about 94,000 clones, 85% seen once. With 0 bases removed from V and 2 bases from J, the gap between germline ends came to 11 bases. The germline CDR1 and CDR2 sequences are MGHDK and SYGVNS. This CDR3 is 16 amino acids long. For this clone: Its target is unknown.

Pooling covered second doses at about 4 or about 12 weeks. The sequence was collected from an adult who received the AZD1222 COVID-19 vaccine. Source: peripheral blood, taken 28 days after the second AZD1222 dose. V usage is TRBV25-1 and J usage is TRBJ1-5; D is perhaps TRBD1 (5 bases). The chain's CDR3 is CASSEYGGGGNQPQHF. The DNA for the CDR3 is TGTGCCAGCAGTGAATATGGGGGGGGTGGCAATCAGCCCCAGCATTTT. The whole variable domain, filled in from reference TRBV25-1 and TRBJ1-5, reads EADIYQTPRYLVIGTGKKITLECSQTMGHDKMYWYQQDPGMELHLIHYSYGVNSTEKGDLSSESTVSRIRTEHFPLTLESARPSHTSQYLCASSEYGGGGNQPQHFGDGTRLSIL.